This T cell receptor (beta chain) was sequenced during a study of T cell changes during pregnancy in multiple sclerosis. The CDR3 covers 15 residues. Trimming stripped 2 bases from V and 2 bases from J, with 9 bases between. The germline CDR1 and CDR2 sequences are LGHNA and YSLEER. Generated by immunoSEQ multiplex PCR, the TCRdb table keeps only in-frame clones and is missing some. The sample has approximately 30,000 clones, about nine tenths seen once. Sequenced material: CD8+ T cells from peripheral blood mononuclear cells, taken in the second trimester of pregnancy. The chain recombines TRBV4-3 with TRBJ1-4; D remains unclear. The clonotype comes from a female donor in good health, enrolled as a control in a pregnancy study. DNA of the CDR3: TGCGCCAGCAGCCAAATCACAGATACTAATGAAAAACTGTTTTTT. It codes for CASSQITDTNEKLFF.